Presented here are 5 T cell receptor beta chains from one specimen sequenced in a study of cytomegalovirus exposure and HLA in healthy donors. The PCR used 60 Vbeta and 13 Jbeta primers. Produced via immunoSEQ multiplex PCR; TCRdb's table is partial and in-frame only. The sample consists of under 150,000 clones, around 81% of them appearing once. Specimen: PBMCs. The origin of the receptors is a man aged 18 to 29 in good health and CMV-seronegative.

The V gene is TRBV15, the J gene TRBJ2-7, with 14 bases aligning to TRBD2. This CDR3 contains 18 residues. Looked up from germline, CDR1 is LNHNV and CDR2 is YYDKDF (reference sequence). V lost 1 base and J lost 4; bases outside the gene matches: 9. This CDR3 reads CATSRASGRTSGGYEQYF. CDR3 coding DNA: TGTGCCACCAGCAGAGCCTCAGGTCGGACTAGCGGGGGGTACGAGCAGTACTTC. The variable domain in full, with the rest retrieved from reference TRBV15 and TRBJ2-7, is DAMVIQNPRYQVTQFGKPVTLSCSQTLNHNVMYWYQQKSSQAPKLLFHYYDKDFNNEADTPDNFQSRRPNTSFCFLDIRSPGLGDTAMYLCATSRASGRTSGGYEQYFGPGTRLTVT.

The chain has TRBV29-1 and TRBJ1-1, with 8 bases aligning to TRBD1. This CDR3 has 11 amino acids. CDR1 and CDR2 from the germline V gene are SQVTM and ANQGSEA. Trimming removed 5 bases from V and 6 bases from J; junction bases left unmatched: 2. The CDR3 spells CSVYRGAEAFF. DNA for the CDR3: TGCAGCGTTTACAGGGGGGCTGAAGCTTTCTTT.

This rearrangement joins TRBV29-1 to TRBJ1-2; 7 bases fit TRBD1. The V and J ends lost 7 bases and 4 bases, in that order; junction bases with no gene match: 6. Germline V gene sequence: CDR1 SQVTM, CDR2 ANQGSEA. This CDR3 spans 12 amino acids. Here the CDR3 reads CSAIDRVYGYTF. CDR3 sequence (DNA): TGCAGCGCTATTGACAGGGTCTATGGCTACACCTTC.

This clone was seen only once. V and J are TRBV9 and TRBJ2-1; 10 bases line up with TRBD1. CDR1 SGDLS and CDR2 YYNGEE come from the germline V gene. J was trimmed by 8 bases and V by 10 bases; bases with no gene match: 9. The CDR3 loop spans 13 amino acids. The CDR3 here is CAGGTGASDEQFF. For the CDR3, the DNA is TGTGCCGGAGGGACAGGGGCGTCCGATGAGCAGTTCTTC.

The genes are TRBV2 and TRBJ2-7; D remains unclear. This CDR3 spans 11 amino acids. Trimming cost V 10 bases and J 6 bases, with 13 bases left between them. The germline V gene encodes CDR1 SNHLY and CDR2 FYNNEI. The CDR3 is CATNDRVEQYF. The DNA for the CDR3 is TGTGCCACCAATGATCGGGTCGAGCAGTACTTC.